This is a list of T cell receptor beta chains from one sample in a study of cytomegalovirus exposure and HLA in healthy donors. The data were produced by immunoSEQ multiplex PCR, yet TCRdb's version contains in-frame clones alone and is incomplete. Found here are around 100,000 clones, approximately 70% of them singletons; the top ten hold nearly 0.9%. The sample was PBMCs. The receptor set was obtained from a woman in her thirties in good health and CMV-seronegative. Both conserved end residues are part of each CDR3. A D gene is named only where the DNA matches it firmly. A clone size is listed for some rows: how often the clone was seen (once, few, many), or a class if it is expanded.

D gene: TRBD1
V gene: TRBV5-1
J gene: TRBJ2-1
clone size: once
CDR3 DNA: TGCGCCAGCAGCTTGATCCAACAGGGGATAGAGCAGTTCTTC
CDR3 protein: CASSLIQQGIEQFF

D gene: TRBD1
V gene: TRBV19
J gene: TRBJ1-1
clone size: few
CDR3 DNA: TGTGCCAGTGGGAACAGGGGTGACACTGAAGCTTTCTTT
CDR3 protein: CASGNRGDTEAFF

D gene: TRBD1
V gene: TRBV11-2
J gene: TRBJ1-5
clone size: few
CDR3 DNA: TGTGCCAGCAGCCCACGACAGGGTAACGGTCAGCCCCAGCATTTT
CDR3 protein: CASSPRQGNGQPQHF

D gene: TRBD1
V gene: TRBV20-1
J gene: TRBJ1-1
clone size: NA
CDR3 DNA: TGCAGTGCAAATACAGGGGGCAAGGCTTTCTTT
CDR3 protein: CSANTGGKAFF

D gene: NA
V gene: TRBV4-1
J gene: TRBJ1-2
clone size: NA
CDR3 DNA: TGCGCCAGCAGCCGATTGGGCAGGGAAAACTATGGCTACACCTTC
CDR3 protein: CASSRLGRENYGYTF

D gene: TRBD2
V gene: TRBV7-9
J gene: TRBJ2-7
clone size: few
CDR3 DNA: TGTTCCAGCAGCTTAGGGGTCCCGGGGGGCGAGCAGTACTTC
CDR3 protein: CSSSLGVPGGEQYF

D gene: NA
V gene: TRBV29-1
J gene: TRBJ2-7
clone size: NA
CDR3 DNA: TGCAGCGTTGAGGAGACAGCCACAACAAAGCAGTACTTC
CDR3 protein: CSVEETATTKQYF

D gene: NA
V gene: TRBV6-5
J gene: TRBJ1-2
clone size: NA
CDR3 DNA: TGTGCCAGCAGTTTCGGAGCGGGACAAACTACGTTTGGCTACACCTTC
CDR3 protein: CASSFGAGQTTFGYTF

D gene: NA
V gene: TRBV6-1
J gene: TRBJ2-3
clone size: NA
CDR3 DNA: TGTGCCAGCAGTGACCGGACTATCACAGATACGCAGTATTTT
CDR3 protein: CASSDRTITDTQYF

D gene: NA
V gene: TRBV2
J gene: TRBJ2-5
clone size: once
CDR3 DNA: TGTGCCAGCAGGGTACAGGTACGGGAGACCCAGTACTTC
CDR3 protein: CASRVQVRETQYF

D gene: NA
V gene: TRBV11-2
J gene: TRBJ2-2
clone size: NA
CDR3 DNA: TGTGCCAGCAGCTTACAGGGTTCCACCGGGGAGCTGTTTTTT
CDR3 protein: CASSLQGSTGELFF

D gene: NA
V gene: TRBV11-2
J gene: TRBJ2-1
clone size: NA
CDR3 DNA: TGTGCCAGCAGCTTATCCGCGGGGGCTACCTACAATGAGCAGTTCTTC
CDR3 protein: CASSLSAGATYNEQFF

D gene: TRBD2
V gene: TRBV9
J gene: TRBJ2-1
clone size: NA
CDR3 DNA: TGTGCCAGCAGCGTAGTTGCGGGGGGAAACAATGAGCAGTTCTTC
CDR3 protein: CASSVVAGGNNEQFF

D gene: TRBD1
V gene: TRBV6-1
J gene: TRBJ1-1
clone size: NA
CDR3 DNA: TGTGCCAGCAGTGAAGAAGTAGGGGGCGGGACTGAAGCTTTCTTT
CDR3 protein: CASSEEVGGGTEAFF

D gene: NA
V gene: TRBV6-5
J gene: TRBJ2-7
clone size: NA
CDR3 DNA: TGTGCCAGCAGTCGATGGACTTCGGGCGAGCAGTACTTC
CDR3 protein: CASSRWTSGEQYF

D gene: NA
V gene: TRBV7-9
J gene: TRBJ1-2
clone size: NA
CDR3 DNA: TGTGCCAGCAGCTTTACAGGTCGGCACTATGGCTACACCTTC
CDR3 protein: CASSFTGRHYGYTF

D gene: NA
V gene: TRBV9
J gene: TRBJ2-1
clone size: NA
CDR3 DNA: TGTGCCAGCAGTATTTCTACCGACAATGAGCAGTTCTTC
CDR3 protein: CASSISTDNEQFF

D gene: NA
V gene: TRBV5-4
J gene: TRBJ2-3
clone size: few
CDR3 DNA: TGTGCCAGCAGCCTGCCTAACACAGATACGCAGTATTTT
CDR3 protein: CASSLPNTDTQYF

D gene: TRBD1
V gene: TRBV2
J gene: TRBJ1-2
clone size: NA
CDR3 DNA: TGTGCCAGCACCCACCTGGGACAGAAAAACTATGGCTACACCTTC
CDR3 protein: CASTHLGQKNYGYTF

D gene: TRBD1
V gene: TRBV11-3
J gene: TRBJ1-1
clone size: NA
CDR3 DNA: TGTGCCAGCAGCCCCCGGACAGGTTCTTACACTGAAGCTTTCTTT
CDR3 protein: CASSPRTGSYTEAFF

D gene: NA
V gene: TRBV30
J gene: TRBJ2-7
clone size: few
CDR3 DNA: TGTGCCTGGAGTGTACCCCCCAGGGGGGCGAATAGAGCCGAGCAGTACTTC
CDR3 protein: CAWSVPPRGANRAEQYF

D gene: TRBD2
V gene: TRBV9
J gene: TRBJ2-3
clone size: few
CDR3 DNA: TGTGCCAGCAGCGGGGGGACTAGCGGCACAGATACGCAGTATTTT
CDR3 protein: CASSGGTSGTDTQYF

D gene: NA
V gene: TRBV28
J gene: TRBJ1-2
clone size: NA
CDR3 DNA: TGTGCCAGCAGTTTGAGGAAAGCTAACTATGGCTACACCTTC
CDR3 protein: CASSLRKANYGYTF

D gene: TRBD1
V gene: TRBV11-2
J gene: TRBJ1-1
clone size: NA
CDR3 DNA: TGTGCCAGCAGCAGCCAGGGGGGATGGGACACTGAAGCTTTCTTT
CDR3 protein: CASSSQGGWDTEAFF

D gene: TRBD1
V gene: TRBV30
J gene: TRBJ1-2
clone size: NA
CDR3 DNA: TGTGCCTGGGAGGGACAGGCAAACTATGGCTACACCTTC
CDR3 protein: CAWEGQANYGYTF

D gene: TRBD1
V gene: TRBV6-6
J gene: TRBJ1-1
clone size: NA
CDR3 DNA: TGTGCCAGCAGTTCGCCCGGGACAGGCAAAAACACTGAAGCTTTCTTT
CDR3 protein: CASSSPGTGKNTEAFF

D gene: TRBD1
V gene: TRBV10-3
J gene: TRBJ2-1
clone size: NA
CDR3 DNA: TGTGCCATCAGCCGGGACAGGGGGTCCTACAATGAGCAGTTCTTC
CDR3 protein: CAISRDRGSYNEQFF

D gene: TRBD1
V gene: TRBV7-9
J gene: TRBJ2-3
clone size: NA
CDR3 DNA: TGTGCCAGCAGCTTATTGGATGGACAGGGGAAGAGTACGGGTTTT
CDR3 protein: CASSLLDGQGKSTGF

D gene: NA
V gene: TRBV30
J gene: TRBJ2-7
clone size: few
CDR3 DNA: TGTGCCTGGAGTGGAGGCGGGGCGGTCTCCTACGAGCAGTACTTC
CDR3 protein: CAWSGGGAVSYEQYF

D gene: NA
V gene: TRBV7-2
J gene: TRBJ1-1
clone size: NA
CDR3 DNA: TGTGCCAGCAGCTTATCCTTGAACACTGAAGCTTTCTTT
CDR3 protein: CASSLSLNTEAFF

D gene: TRBD2
V gene: TRBV6-6
J gene: TRBJ2-1
clone size: NA
CDR3 DNA: TGTGCCAGCAGTTACTCCGGGACTAGCGGGAATGAGCAGTTCTTC
CDR3 protein: CASSYSGTSGNEQFF

D gene: TRBD2
V gene: TRBV29-1
J gene: TRBJ2-1
clone size: once
CDR3 DNA: TGCAGCGTTGTTAGCGGGGGATGGGATGAGCAGTTCTTC
CDR3 protein: CSVVSGGWDEQFF

D gene: NA
V gene: TRBV5-1
J gene: TRBJ1-3
clone size: NA
CDR3 DNA: TGCGCCAGCAGCTTGGCCGCGACAGGAAACACCATATATTTT
CDR3 protein: CASSLAATGNTIYF

D gene: NA
V gene: TRBV7-9
J gene: TRBJ2-7
clone size: NA
CDR3 DNA: TGTGCCAGCAGTTACGCGGCAGCCTACGAGCAGTACTTC
CDR3 protein: CASSYAAAYEQYF

D gene: NA
V gene: TRBV4-3
J gene: TRBJ2-6
clone size: NA
CDR3 DNA: TGCGCCAGCAGCCAAGAAGGAGGCTCTGGGGCCAACGTCCTGACTTTC
CDR3 protein: CASSQEGGSGANVLTF

D gene: TRBD2
V gene: TRBV10-2
J gene: TRBJ2-7
clone size: NA
CDR3 DNA: TGCGCCAGCAGGGACGGGACTAGCGGGAGGGCTGGTTACGAGCAGTACTTC
CDR3 protein: CASRDGTSGRAGYEQYF

D gene: NA
V gene: TRBV6-5
J gene: TRBJ1-1
clone size: many
CDR3 DNA: TGTGCCAGCAGTTATACCGCGGGACTGAACACTGAAGCTTTCTTT
CDR3 protein: CASSYTAGLNTEAFF

D gene: NA
V gene: TRBV29-1
J gene: TRBJ1-1
clone size: NA
CDR3 DNA: TGCAGCGTTGAAGTGGAGCCGAAACTGAACACTGAAGCTTTCTTT
CDR3 protein: CSVEVEPKLNTEAFF

D gene: NA
V gene: TRBV2
J gene: TRBJ2-7
clone size: few
CDR3 DNA: TGTGCCAGCAGTGGGTTGGGGGAGGCCACCTACGAGCAGTACTTC
CDR3 protein: CASSGLGEATYEQYF

D gene: NA
V gene: TRBV4-3
J gene: TRBJ1-1
clone size: NA
CDR3 DNA: TGCGCCAGCAGCAAGAGCGCCCAGAACACTGAAGCTTTCTTT
CDR3 protein: CASSKSAQNTEAFF

D gene: TRBD1
V gene: TRBV19
J gene: TRBJ2-3
clone size: NA
CDR3 DNA: TGTGCCAGTAGTATCTTCGGACAGGGTATAGATACGCAGTATTTT
CDR3 protein: CASSIFGQGIDTQYF

D gene: NA
V gene: TRBV19
J gene: TRBJ1-4
clone size: NA
CDR3 DNA: TGTGCCAGTAGTATTCGGGGTGTAGCTAATGAAAAACTGTTTTTT
CDR3 protein: CASSIRGVANEKLFF

D gene: TRBD2
V gene: TRBV19
J gene: TRBJ2-4
clone size: NA
CDR3 DNA: TGTGCCAGTACGGCGCGGGGGGCCAAAAACATTCAGTACTTC
CDR3 protein: CASTARGAKNIQYF

D gene: NA
V gene: TRBV6-4
J gene: TRBJ2-6
clone size: NA
CDR3 DNA: TGTGCCAGCAGTGACCCGTCAGGGGGGGCCAACGTCCTGACTTTC
CDR3 protein: CASSDPSGGANVLTF

D gene: TRBD1
V gene: TRBV13
J gene: TRBJ2-7
clone size: NA
CDR3 DNA: TGTGCCAGCAGCTTACGGGACAGGGGCCCCGAGCAGTACTTC
CDR3 protein: CASSLRDRGPEQYF

D gene: TRBD2
V gene: TRBV11-3
J gene: TRBJ2-2
clone size: NA
CDR3 DNA: TGTGCCAGCAGCTCGACAGCGGGAGGGCCCACCGGGGAGCTGTTTTTT
CDR3 protein: CASSSTAGGPTGELFF

D gene: TRBD1
V gene: TRBV7-9
J gene: TRBJ2-5
clone size: NA
CDR3 DNA: TGTGCCAGCAGCTTATGGGGACAGGTCCAAGAGACCCAGTACTTC
CDR3 protein: CASSLWGQVQETQYF

D gene: NA
V gene: TRBV13
J gene: TRBJ1-1
clone size: once
CDR3 DNA: TGTGCCAGCACCCTCGGGGGGGGAGGAGGTGAAGCTTTCTTT
CDR3 protein: CASTLGGGGGEAFF

D gene: TRBD1
V gene: TRBV2
J gene: TRBJ1-4
clone size: few
CDR3 DNA: TGTGCCAGCAGTGGGACAGGGGGTGAAAAACTGTTTTTT
CDR3 protein: CASSGTGGEKLFF

D gene: TRBD2
V gene: TRBV9
J gene: TRBJ2-2
clone size: NA
CDR3 DNA: TGTGCCAGCAGCGTAGACCTGACTAGCGCGTTAAACACCGGGGAGCTGTTTTTT
CDR3 protein: CASSVDLTSALNTGELFF

D gene: TRBD1
V gene: TRBV18
J gene: TRBJ2-3
clone size: few
CDR3 DNA: TGTGCCAGCTCACTCCAGGGGGCACAAGATACGCAGTATTTT
CDR3 protein: CASSLQGAQDTQYF

D gene: TRBD1
V gene: TRBV6-5
J gene: TRBJ1-1
clone size: NA
CDR3 DNA: TGTGCCAGCAGTTACGGACTAACAGGGGAGACTGAAGCTTTCTTT
CDR3 protein: CASSYGLTGETEAFF

D gene: TRBD1
V gene: TRBV6-5
J gene: TRBJ1-6
clone size: NA
CDR3 DNA: TGTGCCAGCAGCTGGGAAGGGGGCCCTAATTCACCCCTCCACTTT
CDR3 protein: CASSWEGGPNSPLHF